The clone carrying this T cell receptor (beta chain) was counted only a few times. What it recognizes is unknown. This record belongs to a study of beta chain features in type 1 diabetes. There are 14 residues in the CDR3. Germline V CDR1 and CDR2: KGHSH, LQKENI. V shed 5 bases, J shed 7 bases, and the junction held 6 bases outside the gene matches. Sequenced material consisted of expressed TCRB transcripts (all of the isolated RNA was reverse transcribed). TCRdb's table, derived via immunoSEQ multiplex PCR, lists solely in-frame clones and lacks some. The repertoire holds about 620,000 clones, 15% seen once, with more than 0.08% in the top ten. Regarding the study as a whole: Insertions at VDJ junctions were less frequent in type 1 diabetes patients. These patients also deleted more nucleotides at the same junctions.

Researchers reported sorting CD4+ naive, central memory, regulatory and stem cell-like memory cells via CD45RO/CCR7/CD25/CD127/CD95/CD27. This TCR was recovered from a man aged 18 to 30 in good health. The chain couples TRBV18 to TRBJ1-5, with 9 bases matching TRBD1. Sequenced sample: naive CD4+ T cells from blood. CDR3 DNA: TGTGCCAGCTCAATGGACAGGGGAAGGCAGCCCCAGCATTTT. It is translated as CASSMDRGRQPQHF.